A single sample gave rise to the 21 T cell receptor beta chains below, sequenced in a study of blood T cells in healthy people across ages. Then a second PCR, running roughly 6 to 12 cycles, was carried out with a sample-barcoded 5' primer and a J-beta primer mix. MiXCR, run by TCRdb on the 5' RACE reads, gives a single entry per CDR3 protein. The sample lists 700,000 to 850,000 distinct CDR3 sequences; approximately 53% were seen once. The sequencing input was blood. Receptor source: a man aged 80 or over in good health.

The chain is built from TRBV28 and TRBJ2-7; D tentatively fits TRBD1 or TRBD2 (5 bases each). The J call may be in error: the DNA end matches TRBJ2-5 better. CDR1 and CDR2 from the germline V gene are MDHEN and SYDVKM. This CDR3 contains 14 residues. This CDR3 is CASRGTTYTWTQYF. The DNA for the CDR3 is TGTGCCAGCAGAGGGACCACCTATACTTGGACCCAGTACTTC.

J is TRBJ2-5 and V is TRBV20-1; D is perhaps TRBD2 (5 bases). From germline, CDR1 is DFQATT and CDR2 SNEGSKA (reference sequence). This CDR3 has 15 residues. V lost 3 bases, J lost 1 base, and 15 bases lay in between. CDR3 DNA: TGCAGTGCTAGGTCCTCTACTAGACTCCAAGAGACCCAGTACTTC. Translated: CSARSSTRLQETQYF.

The V and J genes are TRBV29-1 and TRBJ1-1; no definite D call. Trimming removed 4 bases at V and 1 base at J, with 10 bases between. This CDR3 spans 13 amino acids. Germline CDR1 reads SQVTM; CDR2 reads ANQGSEA. CDR3 coding DNA: TGCAGCGTTGGGACTACAGCGAACACTGAAGCTTTCTTT. It translates to CSVGTTANTEAFF.

Only a few counts were recorded for this clonotype. The V gene is TRBV4-2, the J gene TRBJ2-3; TRBD2 matches at 7 bases. The CDR3 totals 15 residues. The germline V gene encodes CDR1 LGHNA and CDR2 YNFKEQ. V lost 6 bases and J lost 0; bases outside the gene matches: 6. DNA for the CDR3: TGTGCCAGCAGGCCTAGCGGTTCTAGCACAGATACGCAGTATTTT. Translating it yields CASRPSGSSTDTQYF.

The rearrangement links TRBV3-1 to TRBJ1-5; D call uncertain. Germline assignment: CDR1 LGHDT and CDR2 YNNKEL (reference sequence). Trimming cost V 1 base and J 0 bases, with 13 bases left between them. The CDR3 sequence is 17 residues long. The CDR3 sequence: CASSQARGVNSNQPQHF. CDR3 DNA: TGTGCCAGCAGCCAAGCCCGCGGGGTTAATAGCAATCAGCCCCAGCATTTT.

The table lists this clonotype with a few counts. The V and J genes are TRBV20-1 and TRBJ1-2, with D possibly TRBD1 on 6 matching bases. This CDR3 has 13 amino acids. Germline CDR1 DFQATT, CDR2 SNEGSKA (reference sequence). Trimming removed 5 bases from V and 7 bases from J, with 17 bases in between. The DNA of the CDR3 is TGCAGTGCTGGCCAAAACAGGGACCGTGGCTACACCTTC. Protein sequence: CSAGQNRDRGYTF.

The rearrangement uses TRBV3-1 and TRBJ2-1; 7 positions agree with TRBD1. V lost 0 bases and J lost 8; bases outside the gene matches: 1. The germline V gene has CDR1 LGHDT and CDR2 YNNKEL (reference sequence). This CDR3 region has 13 residues. The CDR3 region has the DNA TGTGCCAGCAGCCAAGATAGGGGGCATGAGCAGTTCTTC. It translates to CASSQDRGHEQFF.

This sequence joins TRBV28 and TRBJ2-1, with D uncertain. With 7 bases removed from V and 0 bases from J, the gap between germline ends came to 10 bases. The germline V gene encodes CDR1 MDHEN and CDR2 SYDVKM. CDR3 length: 14 residues. CDR3 sequence (DNA): TGTGCCAGCACAACAGCGAACTCCTACAATGAGCAGTTCTTC. It codes for CASTTANSYNEQFF.

The chain has TRBV11-3 and TRBJ2-7; perhaps TRBD1 as D (5 bases). V lost 3 bases and J lost 2, with 14 bases in between. Germline CDR1 reads SGHNT; CDR2 reads YENEEA. CDR3 length: 15 residues. The CDR3 DNA follows: TGTGCCAGCAGCTTGGGCAGGGTAGGTCCCTACGAGCAGTACTTC. Translating gives CASSLGRVGPYEQYF.

This clonotype was found many times. The chain uses TRBV6-2 or TRBV6-3 and TRBJ2-1; 14 nucleotides agree with TRBD2. The J call could be wrong; TRBJ2-7 is a better fit for the DNA end. CDR1 is MNHEY and CDR2 is SVGEGT in the germline V gene. The CDR3 is 17 amino acids. The CDR3, as DNA: TGTGCCAGCAGTTTGACTAGCGGGAGGGATCCCTACAATGAGCAGTACTTC. It codes for CASSLTSGRDPYNEQYF.

The chain carries TRBV2 and TRBJ2-7; 8 nucleotides align to TRBD2. This CDR3 spans 14 amino acids. The V gene end was trimmed by 7 bases and the J gene end by 5 bases; junction bases not matched to a gene: 10. Germline V gene lookup returns CDR1 SNHLY and CDR2 FYNNEI. The CDR3 protein is CASKPGLDPHEQYF. CDR3 nucleotide sequence: TGTGCCAGCAAGCCGGGACTAGATCCCCACGAGCAGTACTTC. Full variable domain (rest looked up from reference TRBV2 and TRBJ2-7): EPEVTQTPSHQVTQMGQEVILRCVPISNHLYFYWYRQILGQKVEFLVSFYNNEISEKSEIFDDQFSVERPDGSNFTLKIRSTKLEDSAMYFCASKPGLDPHEQYFGPGTRLTVT.

This clonotype was recorded a few times. The V gene is TRBV20-1, the J gene TRBJ2-3; 9 bases line up with TRBD1. V lost 3 bases and J lost 5; bases outside the gene matches: 9. From germline, CDR1 is DFQATT and CDR2 SNEGSKA (reference sequence). The CDR3 is 15 amino acids. DNA of the CDR3: TGCAGTGCTAGCGGGGCGTGGACAGGGGTAGATACGCAGTATTTT. Encoded protein: CSASGAWTGVDTQYF.

This rearrangement joins TRBV15 to TRBJ2-7; unclear D gene. Germline loops: CDR1 LNHNV, CDR2 YYDKDF (reference sequence). The CDR3 is 13 residues long. The V end lost 2 bases, the J end lost 7 bases, and 12 bases lay between the germline ends. The CDR3 sequence is CATSRPPGREQYF. CDR3 bases: TGTGCCACCAGCAGACCCCCAGGCAGGGAGCAGTACTTC.

The rearrangement links TRBV18 to TRBJ2-1; a weak D match, TRBD2 (7 bases). This CDR3 is 16 amino acids long. V was cut by 3 bases and J by 10 bases, with 22 bases left in between. Germline V lookup: CDR1 KGHSH, CDR2 LQKENI. The CDR3 coding sequence is TGTGCCAGCTCACCGATGGGAGGGGGGCCAATGATGGAGCAGTTCTTC. It specifies CASSPMGGGPMMEQFF.

The chain uses TRBV7-2 and TRBJ1-2, with D maybe TRBD1 (5 bases). Germline V lookup: CDR1 SGHTA, CDR2 FQGNSA. The CDR3 is 14 amino acids. V lost 4 bases to trimming and J lost 3 bases, with 12 bases between them. The CDR3 loop is CASSYQTDYYGYTF. In DNA form, the CDR3 reads TGTGCCAGCAGCTATCAGACAGACTACTATGGCTACACCTTC.

The rearrangement uses TRBV28 and TRBJ2-7; D may be TRBD1 (6 bases). Trimming shortened V by 5 bases and J by 5 bases, and 16 bases separated the two germline ends. The V gene's germline CDR1 is MDHEN and CDR2 SYDVKM. This CDR3 contains 14 residues. CDR3 DNA: TGTGCCAGCAGTCCGGACAGAGATCTAAACGAGCAGTACTTC. Encoded protein: CASSPDRDLNEQYF.

This chain joins TRBV28 and TRBJ1-2; the D gene is possibly TRBD1 (6 bases). The CDR3 has 13 residues. Deletions cut 7 bases from V and 8 bases from J, with 17 bases between. Germline loops: CDR1 MDHEN, CDR2 SYDVKM. The CDR3 coding sequence is TGTGCCAGCACCCTGAGAACAGGGCTAGGCTACACCTTC. It encodes CASTLRTGLGYTF.

The rearrangement links TRBV6-7 to TRBJ2-7, with D possibly matching TRBD2 (6 bases). TRBV6-7 is labeled an ORF, and its function is uncertain. V gave up 4 bases and J gave up 5 bases, with 18 bases separating them. This CDR3 region has 15 residues. CDR3 sequence reads: CASSFRDSPTNEQYF. CDR3 bases: TGTGCCAGCAGTTTCCGGGACTCCCCGACTAACGAGCAGTACTTC.

J is TRBJ2-7 and V is TRBV7-2; D unresolved. Germline-derived CDR1 and CDR2 are SGHTA and FQGNSA. The CDR3 length is 14 residues. Trimming shortened V by 1 base and J by 7 bases, and 14 bases separated the two germline ends. DNA for the CDR3: TGTGCCAGCAGCTTAGGTCACTTCTACAATGAGCAGTACTTC. Translation: CASSLGHFYNEQYF.

The chain combines TRBV6-1 with TRBJ1-1, with unresolved D. V lost 4 bases and J 4 bases, leaving 16 bases between the germline ends. CDR3 size: 15 residues. Germline V gives CDR1 MNHNS, CDR2 SASEGT. The CDR3: CASSGRGIILTEAFF. CDR3 sequence (DNA): TGTGCCAGCAGTGGGCGAGGGATCATCCTCACTGAAGCTTTCTTT.

This clonotype was detected only once. The rearrangement links TRBV3-1 to TRBJ1-2, with TRBD1 as a possible D gene (6 bases). CDR3 length equals 13 residues. In germline, CDR1 is LGHDT, CDR2 YNNKEL (reference sequence). V was cut by 3 bases and J by 6 bases, with 11 bases left in between. The CDR3: CASSQGGRDGYTF. CDR3 sequence (DNA): TGTGCCAGCAGCCAGGGGGGCAGGGATGGCTACACCTTC.